Given below is one TCR beta chain in context. The CDR3 is made up of 13 amino acids. Trimming stripped 2 bases from V and 7 bases from J, with 9 bases between. The germline CDR1 and CDR2 sequences are MDHEN and SYDVKM. The data belong to a study of shared T cell receptors in the human thymus. The table came from immunoSEQ multiplex PCR; TCRdb's copy has only in-frame clones and leaves some out. The profile shows 700,000 or so clones, approximately 85% of them singletons. The same sample was also studied in work on human thymus T cells. That paper states: Thymus pieces cut out during corrective heart surgery were the tissue that was used.

This TCR came from a girl under three years old with a congenital heart defect. The genes are TRBV28 and TRBJ1-5, with TRBD1 as a possible D gene (5 bases). Sequenced sample: thymocytes. The CDR3 DNA reads TGTGCCAGCAGTTTACAGGGTAGGCAGCCCCAGCATTTT. Translating it yields CASSLQGRQPQHF.